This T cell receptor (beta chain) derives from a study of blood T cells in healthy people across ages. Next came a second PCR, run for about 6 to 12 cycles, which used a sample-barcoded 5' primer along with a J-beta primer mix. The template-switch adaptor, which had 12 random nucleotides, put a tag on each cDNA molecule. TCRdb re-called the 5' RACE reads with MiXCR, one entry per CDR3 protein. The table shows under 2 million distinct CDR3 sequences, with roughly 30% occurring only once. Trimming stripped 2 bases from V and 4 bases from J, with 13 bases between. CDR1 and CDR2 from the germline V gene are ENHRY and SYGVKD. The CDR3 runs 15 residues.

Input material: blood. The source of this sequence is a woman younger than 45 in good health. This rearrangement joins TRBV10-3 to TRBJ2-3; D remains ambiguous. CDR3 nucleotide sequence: TGTGCCATCAGTGAGACGTATTCCACGGCAGATACGCAGTATTTT. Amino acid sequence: CAISETYSTADTQYF.